A selection of T cell receptor beta chains follows, all from one sample in a study of cytomegalovirus exposure and HLA in healthy donors. Sequencing used immunoSEQ multiplex PCR; TCRdb keeps in-frame clones, though not all of them. The sample shows 200,000 to 250,000 clones, around 85% of them seen only once. Sequenced sample: PBMCs. These receptors were collected from a middle-aged man in good health and CMV-seronegative. The CDR3 runs from the conserved cysteine through the conserved F or W. Fields, in order: J gene, D gene, clone size, V gene, CDR3 protein, CDR3 DNA. D genes are given only for firm matches. For some rows the clone size is stated as once, few or many, or as a class when expanded; others skip it.

J gene: TRBJ2-1
D gene: TRBD2
clone size: .
V gene: TRBV10-3
CDR3 protein: CAIRAGLAGEFTSNEQFF
CDR3 DNA: TGTGCCATCAGGGCGGGCCTAGCGGGAGAGTTTACAAGTAATGAGCAGTTCTTC

J gene: TRBJ1-2
D gene: .
clone size: .
V gene: TRBV6-1
CDR3 protein: CASSPGGGVYGYTF
CDR3 DNA: TGTGCCAGCAGTCCTGGAGGAGGGGTGTATGGCTACACCTTC

J gene: TRBJ2-5
D gene: TRBD2
clone size: few
V gene: TRBV7-3
CDR3 protein: CASSLGLAAQETQYF
CDR3 DNA: TGTGCCAGCAGCTTAGGACTAGCGGCCCAAGAGACCCAGTACTTC

J gene: TRBJ1-5
D gene: .
clone size: .
V gene: TRBV28
CDR3 protein: CASSYYPGESNQPQHF
CDR3 DNA: TGTGCCAGCAGTTACTATCCAGGGGAGAGCAATCAGCCCCAGCATTTT

J gene: TRBJ2-3
D gene: .
clone size: .
V gene: TRBV5-1
CDR3 protein: CASSLGLITDTQYF
CDR3 DNA: TGCGCCAGCAGCTTGGGACTTATCACAGATACGCAGTATTTT

J gene: TRBJ1-4
D gene: TRBD1
clone size: .
V gene: TRBV7-6
CDR3 protein: CASSWGTGTTNEKLFF
CDR3 DNA: TGTGCCAGCAGCTGGGGGACAGGGACAACTAATGAAAAACTGTTTTTT

J gene: TRBJ2-7
D gene: .
clone size: .
V gene: TRBV5-4
CDR3 protein: CASSSRIDSYEQYF
CDR3 DNA: TGTGCCAGCAGCTCCAGAATAGACAGTTACGAGCAGTACTTC

J gene: TRBJ2-7
D gene: .
clone size: .
V gene: TRBV7-6
CDR3 protein: CASSLGGTLSYEQYF
CDR3 DNA: TGTGCCAGCAGCTTAGGAGGGACTCTCTCCTACGAGCAGTACTTC

J gene: TRBJ2-7
D gene: TRBD2
clone size: .
V gene: TRBV30
CDR3 protein: CAWSGPSGRYEQYF
CDR3 DNA: TGTGCCTGGAGTGGGCCTAGCGGGAGATACGAGCAGTACTTC

J gene: TRBJ2-7
D gene: .
clone size: .
V gene: TRBV27
CDR3 protein: CASSFGTGTYEQYF
CDR3 DNA: TGTGCCAGCAGTTTCGGGACTGGAACCTACGAGCAGTACTTC

J gene: TRBJ2-5
D gene: TRBD2
clone size: .
V gene: TRBV25-1
CDR3 protein: CASSDVRLAGIQETQYF
CDR3 DNA: TGTGCCAGCAGTGACGTTAGGCTAGCGGGAATCCAAGAGACCCAGTACTTC

J gene: TRBJ2-3
D gene: .
clone size: .
V gene: TRBV29-1
CDR3 protein: CSLARGTDTQYF
CDR3 DNA: TGCAGCCTTGCGAGGGGCACAGATACGCAGTATTTT

J gene: TRBJ1-1
D gene: TRBD1
clone size: .
V gene: TRBV29-1
CDR3 protein: CSVPPRIGQGASEAFF
CDR3 DNA: TGCAGCGTCCCTCCCCGAATCGGACAGGGGGCATCTGAAGCTTTCTTT